This entry is about one T cell receptor (beta chain). These data originate in a study of blood T cell repertoires in COVID-19. The method was immunoSEQ multiplex PCR; TCRdb's version includes in-frame clones alone and lacks a portion of them. Found here are about 140,000 clones, 85% of them singletons; the top ten hold 2.5% to 3%. CDR1 MNHEY and CDR2 SVGEGT come from the germline V gene. CDR3 size: 18 residues. With V trimmed by 2 bases and J by 0 bases, 12 bases remained unmatched. The receptor was derived from a man between 50 and 59 years old with acute or convalescent COVID-19. V and J are TRBV6-2 or TRBV6-3 and TRBJ2-7; 8 bases fit TRBD1. Sequencing input: peripheral blood. The CDR3, as DNA: TGTGCCAGCAGTTACATCGACAGGGGATGGGGGAGCTCCTACGAGCAGTACTTC. This codes for CASSYIDRGWGSSYEQYF.